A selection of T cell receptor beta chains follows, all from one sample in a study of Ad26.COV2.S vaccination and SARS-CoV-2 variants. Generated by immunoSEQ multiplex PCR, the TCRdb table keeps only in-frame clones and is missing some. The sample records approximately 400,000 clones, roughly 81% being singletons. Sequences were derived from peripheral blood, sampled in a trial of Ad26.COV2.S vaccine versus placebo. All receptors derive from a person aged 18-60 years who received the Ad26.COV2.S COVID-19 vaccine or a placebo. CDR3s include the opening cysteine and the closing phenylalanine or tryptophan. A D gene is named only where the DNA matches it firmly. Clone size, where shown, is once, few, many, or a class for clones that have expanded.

CDR3 DNA: TGTGCCAGCAGTGGACTAGCGGGAGGGTGGGAGCAGTACTTC
CDR3 protein: CASSGLAGGWEQYF
clone size: NA
V gene: TRBV7-8
D gene: TRBD2
CDR3 length: 14
J gene: TRBJ2-7

CDR3 DNA: TGTGCCAGCAGCTTAGTTCTGGCGACAGGGTACGGGGCCAACGTCCTGACTTTC
CDR3 protein: CASSLVLATGYGANVLTF
clone size: NA
V gene: TRBV11-2
D gene: TRBD1
CDR3 length: 18
J gene: TRBJ2-6

CDR3 DNA: TGTGCCAGCAGCGTAAGACTTAGCCCGGATACGCAGTATTTT
CDR3 protein: CASSVRLSPDTQYF
clone size: NA
V gene: TRBV9
D gene: NA
CDR3 length: 14
J gene: TRBJ2-3

CDR3 DNA: TGTGCCAGTAGTATAGTTTTGGGGACAGGGGCTTCATTTCCTGAAAAACTGTTTTTT
CDR3 protein: CASSIVLGTGASFPEKLFF
clone size: NA
V gene: TRBV19
D gene: TRBD1
CDR3 length: 19
J gene: TRBJ1-4

CDR3 DNA: TGTGCCAGCAGTTTACCTAGCAGGGGGAACACCGGGGAGCTGTTTTTT
CDR3 protein: CASSLPSRGNTGELFF
clone size: NA
V gene: TRBV14
D gene: NA
CDR3 length: 16
J gene: TRBJ2-2

CDR3 DNA: TGTGCCAGCAGTCCGCCTGACAGAGAGACCCAGTACTTC
CDR3 protein: CASSPPDRETQYF
clone size: NA
V gene: TRBV28
D gene: NA
CDR3 length: 13
J gene: TRBJ2-5

CDR3 DNA: TGTGCCTGGAGCCCGCTAGCGGGAGGGCCCCCAGATACGCAGTATTTT
CDR3 protein: CAWSPLAGGPPDTQYF
clone size: NA
V gene: TRBV30
D gene: TRBD2
CDR3 length: 16
J gene: TRBJ2-3

CDR3 DNA: TGTGCCAGCAGCGTTGGGCACACCGCCTCTGGAAACACCATATATTTT
CDR3 protein: CASSVGHTASGNTIYF
clone size: few
V gene: TRBV9
D gene: NA
CDR3 length: 16
J gene: TRBJ1-3

CDR3 DNA: TGTGCCAGCAGTTACGGCGGGAGTACAGATACGCAGTATTTT
CDR3 protein: CASSYGGSTDTQYF
clone size: NA
V gene: TRBV6-5
D gene: TRBD2
CDR3 length: 14
J gene: TRBJ2-3

CDR3 DNA: TGTGCCAGCAGTTACCCGGGGGAAGAGACCCAGTACTTC
CDR3 protein: CASSYPGEETQYF
clone size: once
V gene: TRBV6-5
D gene: NA
CDR3 length: 13
J gene: TRBJ2-5

CDR3 DNA: TGTGCCAGCAGTGAGACCGGGAAAGAGGTCACCGGGGAGCTGTTTTTT
CDR3 protein: CASSETGKEVTGELFF
clone size: NA
V gene: TRBV6-4
D gene: NA
CDR3 length: 16
J gene: TRBJ2-2

CDR3 DNA: TGTGCCAGCAGCTATGGACTAGCGGCTTACAATGAGCAGTTCTTC
CDR3 protein: CASSYGLAAYNEQFF
clone size: many
V gene: TRBV7-7
D gene: TRBD2
CDR3 length: 15
J gene: TRBJ2-1

CDR3 DNA: TGTGCCTGGAGTTATAGCGTCAATCAGCCCCAGCATTTT
CDR3 protein: CAWSYSVNQPQHF
clone size: NA
V gene: TRBV30
D gene: NA
CDR3 length: 13
J gene: TRBJ1-5

CDR3 DNA: TGTGCCACCAGCGTACAGGGAGATACGCAGTATTTT
CDR3 protein: CATSVQGDTQYF
clone size: NA
V gene: TRBV15
D gene: NA
CDR3 length: 12
J gene: TRBJ2-3

CDR3 DNA: TGTGCCAGCAGCACAGGGGGCGTCGGCACTGAAGCTTTCTTT
CDR3 protein: CASSTGGVGTEAFF
clone size: NA
V gene: TRBV7-9
D gene: TRBD1
CDR3 length: 14
J gene: TRBJ1-1

CDR3 DNA: TGCGCCAGCAGCCAAGGGACTAGCGAAACGGGCGGAGGGTACGAGCAGTACTTC
CDR3 protein: CASSQGTSETGGGYEQYF
clone size: NA
V gene: TRBV4-1
D gene: TRBD2
CDR3 length: 18
J gene: TRBJ2-7

CDR3 DNA: TGTGCCAGTAGTATAGAGGCACAGACCCGCCCCGGCTCCTATAATTCACCCCTCCACTTT
CDR3 protein: CASSIEAQTRPGSYNSPLHF
clone size: NA
V gene: TRBV19
D gene: NA
CDR3 length: 20
J gene: TRBJ1-6

CDR3 DNA: TGTGCCAGCAGCTTAAGTTGGCCTACTTACGAGCAGTACTTC
CDR3 protein: CASSLSWPTYEQYF
clone size: NA
V gene: TRBV7-2
D gene: NA
CDR3 length: 14
J gene: TRBJ2-7

CDR3 DNA: TGTGCCAGCATTGAACAGGGGGTATACGAGCAGTACTTC
CDR3 protein: CASIEQGVYEQYF
clone size: NA
V gene: TRBV2
D gene: TRBD1
CDR3 length: 13
J gene: TRBJ2-7

CDR3 DNA: TGTGCCAGCTCACACGGACAGGGTAACTATGGCTACACCTTC
CDR3 protein: CASSHGQGNYGYTF
clone size: few
V gene: TRBV18
D gene: TRBD1
CDR3 length: 14
J gene: TRBJ1-2

CDR3 DNA: TGTGCCAGCAGCTCCGGGACCCCGCTTGCCCTCCACTTT
CDR3 protein: CASSSGTPLALHF
clone size: NA
V gene: TRBV11-2
D gene: NA
CDR3 length: 13
J gene: TRBJ1-6

CDR3 DNA: TGTGCCAGCGGGGCGTTAGCTAACTCCTACGAGCAGTACTTC
CDR3 protein: CASGALANSYEQYF
clone size: NA
V gene: TRBV28
D gene: NA
CDR3 length: 14
J gene: TRBJ2-7

CDR3 DNA: TGTGCCAGCAGTCTGGGGCCCTTAGGAGGCATTCAGTACTTC
CDR3 protein: CASSLGPLGGIQYF
clone size: NA
V gene: TRBV27
D gene: NA
CDR3 length: 14
J gene: TRBJ2-4

CDR3 DNA: TGTGCCAGCAGCCCACTACAAGTGTGGGAGCAGTACTTC
CDR3 protein: CASSPLQVWEQYF
clone size: NA
V gene: TRBV7-9
D gene: NA
CDR3 length: 13
J gene: TRBJ2-7

CDR3 DNA: TGTGCCAGCAGTTACTCAGGGGGCTTTCAGCCCCAGCATTTT
CDR3 protein: CASSYSGGFQPQHF
clone size: once
V gene: TRBV6-2/TRBV6-3
D gene: TRBD1
CDR3 length: 14
J gene: TRBJ1-5

CDR3 DNA: TGCAGTGCCAACAACCAAGGGGGACAGTTCTTC
CDR3 protein: CSANNQGGQFF
clone size: NA
V gene: TRBV20-1
D gene: NA
CDR3 length: 11
J gene: TRBJ2-1

CDR3 DNA: TGTGCCAGCAGTGACAGGGGGCGTCCACCCCACGAGCAGTACTTC
CDR3 protein: CASSDRGRPPHEQYF
clone size: NA
V gene: TRBV6-1
D gene: TRBD1
CDR3 length: 15
J gene: TRBJ2-7

CDR3 DNA: TGTGCCAGCAGCTTCTTCAGGGGGCGTTACAGCAATCAGCCCCAGCATTTT
CDR3 protein: CASSFFRGRYSNQPQHF
clone size: NA
V gene: TRBV5-8
D gene: TRBD1
CDR3 length: 17
J gene: TRBJ1-5

CDR3 DNA: TGTGCCAGCAGCGTAGCCGGTCTCCTAGGACTGGGGAACAATGAGCAGTTCTTC
CDR3 protein: CASSVAGLLGLGNNEQFF
clone size: NA
V gene: TRBV9
D gene: NA
CDR3 length: 18
J gene: TRBJ2-1

CDR3 DNA: TGTGCCTACCCCTGGGACCCTTATAATTCACCCCTCCACTTT
CDR3 protein: CAYPWDPYNSPLHF
clone size: NA
V gene: TRBV18
D gene: NA
CDR3 length: 14
J gene: TRBJ1-6

CDR3 DNA: TGTGCCAGCAGTCCTCGCGACGAGCAGTACTTC
CDR3 protein: CASSPRDEQYF
clone size: NA
V gene: TRBV28
D gene: NA
CDR3 length: 11
J gene: TRBJ2-7

CDR3 DNA: TGTGCCAGCAGCCAATATTCCGGGACAACCTACGAGCAGTACTTC
CDR3 protein: CASSQYSGTTYEQYF
clone size: NA
V gene: TRBV14
D gene: NA
CDR3 length: 15
J gene: TRBJ2-7

CDR3 DNA: TGTGCCAGCAGTGGGGACGGCTATCAGCCCCAGCATTTT
CDR3 protein: CASSGDGYQPQHF
clone size: once
V gene: TRBV2
D gene: NA
CDR3 length: 13
J gene: TRBJ1-5

CDR3 DNA: TGTGCCAGTAGTATTTCTGCGGGATCCCTCTATGGCTACACCTTC
CDR3 protein: CASSISAGSLYGYTF
clone size: many
V gene: TRBV19
D gene: NA
CDR3 length: 15
J gene: TRBJ1-2

CDR3 DNA: TGTGCCAGCAGCTTAGTTTCCAGGGTGGACACCGGGGAGCTGTTTTTT
CDR3 protein: CASSLVSRVDTGELFF
clone size: NA
V gene: TRBV11-3
D gene: NA
CDR3 length: 16
J gene: TRBJ2-2

CDR3 DNA: TGTGCCAGCAGCCCGGGGGGGGGCAAGGTGGAGACCCAGTACTTC
CDR3 protein: CASSPGGGKVETQYF
clone size: NA
V gene: TRBV7-2
D gene: TRBD2
CDR3 length: 15
J gene: TRBJ2-5

CDR3 DNA: TGTGCCAGTAGTCCACTAAACCTAGCGTACAATGAGCAGTTCTTC
CDR3 protein: CASSPLNLAYNEQFF
clone size: NA
V gene: TRBV19
D gene: NA
CDR3 length: 15
J gene: TRBJ2-1

CDR3 DNA: TGTGCCAGCAGCCTCCACTCCGGGACAGGGGATGAGCAGTACTTC
CDR3 protein: CASSLHSGTGDEQYF
clone size: NA
V gene: TRBV5-4
D gene: TRBD1
CDR3 length: 15
J gene: TRBJ2-7

CDR3 DNA: TGCGCCAGCAGCCAAGTCCCCTATAATTCACCCCTCCACTTT
CDR3 protein: CASSQVPYNSPLHF
clone size: NA
V gene: TRBV4-3
D gene: NA
CDR3 length: 14
J gene: TRBJ1-6

CDR3 DNA: TGTGCCAGCAGCCAAGCTGGGACAGGGACTTACGAGCAGTACTTC
CDR3 protein: CASSQAGTGTYEQYF
clone size: NA
V gene: TRBV3-1/TRBV3-2
D gene: TRBD1
CDR3 length: 15
J gene: TRBJ2-7

CDR3 DNA: TGTGCCAGCAGCGGCTTAGCGACGTGGGGCACCGGGGAGCTGTTTTTT
CDR3 protein: CASSGLATWGTGELFF
clone size: NA
V gene: TRBV9
D gene: NA
CDR3 length: 16
J gene: TRBJ2-2

CDR3 DNA: TGTGCCAGCTCGGTTGAGGGGGCCTTCTCTGGAAACACCATATATTTT
CDR3 protein: CASSVEGAFSGNTIYF
clone size: NA
V gene: TRBV6-6
D gene: TRBD1
CDR3 length: 16
J gene: TRBJ1-3

CDR3 DNA: TGTGCCAGCAGCTTAGATGGCGGAGGGTCCTACGAGCAGTACTTC
CDR3 protein: CASSLDGGGSYEQYF
clone size: NA
V gene: TRBV7-2
D gene: NA
CDR3 length: 15
J gene: TRBJ2-7

CDR3 DNA: TGTGCCTGGAGTGTTGGCGGGGGTTGGACTGAAGCTTTCTTT
CDR3 protein: CAWSVGGGWTEAFF
clone size: NA
V gene: TRBV30
D gene: NA
CDR3 length: 14
J gene: TRBJ1-1

CDR3 DNA: TGTGCCAGCAGTCCCGGGACAGGGCAAACCTACGAGCAGTACTTC
CDR3 protein: CASSPGTGQTYEQYF
clone size: NA
V gene: TRBV6-5
D gene: TRBD1
CDR3 length: 15
J gene: TRBJ2-7

CDR3 DNA: TGTGCCAGTAGTATACTAGGCTATGGCTACACCTTC
CDR3 protein: CASSILGYGYTF
clone size: once
V gene: TRBV19
D gene: NA
CDR3 length: 12
J gene: TRBJ1-2

CDR3 DNA: TGTGCCAGCAGCTTGGGACAGAGCTACAATGAGCAGTTCTTC
CDR3 protein: CASSLGQSYNEQFF
clone size: NA
V gene: TRBV5-5
D gene: NA
CDR3 length: 14
J gene: TRBJ2-1

CDR3 DNA: TGTGCCAGCAGTTCCTCAAGTAGTAACTACGGACTCTCCTACGAGCAGTACTTC
CDR3 protein: CASSSSSSNYGLSYEQYF
clone size: NA
V gene: TRBV27
D gene: NA
CDR3 length: 18
J gene: TRBJ2-7

CDR3 DNA: TGTGCCAGCAGGGACGGATTGAACACTGAAGCTTTCTTT
CDR3 protein: CASRDGLNTEAFF
clone size: NA
V gene: TRBV12-3/TRBV12-4
D gene: NA
CDR3 length: 13
J gene: TRBJ1-1

CDR3 DNA: TGCGCCAGCAGCCGAATACCAGATACGCAGTATTTT
CDR3 protein: CASSRIPDTQYF
clone size: once
V gene: TRBV5-1
D gene: NA
CDR3 length: 12
J gene: TRBJ2-3

CDR3 DNA: TGTGCCAGCAGTGGGTTTTCGAGACAGAGCTCCTACGAGCAGTACTTC
CDR3 protein: CASSGFSRQSSYEQYF
clone size: NA
V gene: TRBV28
D gene: NA
CDR3 length: 16
J gene: TRBJ2-7

CDR3 DNA: TGTGCCAGCAGGAGGGACAGGGGCTACGAGCAGTACTTC
CDR3 protein: CASRRDRGYEQYF
clone size: once
V gene: TRBV5-4
D gene: TRBD1
CDR3 length: 13
J gene: TRBJ2-7

CDR3 DNA: TGTGCCAGCTCACCACCTTCAAGGTTAGGGGAGACCCAGTACTTC
CDR3 protein: CASSPPSRLGETQYF
clone size: NA
V gene: TRBV18
D gene: NA
CDR3 length: 15
J gene: TRBJ2-5

CDR3 DNA: TGTGCCAGCAGCTTAGTGGGGACTCCGGATACGCAGTATTTT
CDR3 protein: CASSLVGTPDTQYF
clone size: once
V gene: TRBV7-6
D gene: NA
CDR3 length: 14
J gene: TRBJ2-3

CDR3 DNA: TGTGCCAGCAGTCAGGGAGGGCGGGGAGATACGCAGTATTTT
CDR3 protein: CASSQGGRGDTQYF
clone size: once
V gene: TRBV28
D gene: TRBD2
CDR3 length: 14
J gene: TRBJ2-3

CDR3 DNA: TGTGCCACCAGCTTCAGCGGCGGGACCTACGAGCAGTACTTC
CDR3 protein: CATSFSGGTYEQYF
clone size: NA
V gene: TRBV15
D gene: NA
CDR3 length: 14
J gene: TRBJ2-7

CDR3 DNA: TGCGCCAGCAGCTTGGACAGAAACACCGGGGAGCTGTTTTTT
CDR3 protein: CASSLDRNTGELFF
clone size: NA
V gene: TRBV5-1
D gene: NA
CDR3 length: 14
J gene: TRBJ2-2